This TCR beta chain was found in a study of blood T cell repertoires in COVID-19. Whole-study context: The recovered donors of Cohort 3 showed two negative PCRs, clearance, or symptom resolution. T cells, B-cell-depleted T cells, or PBMCs supplied cDNA or gDNA.

This clone appeared once. Repertoires were generated with immunoSEQ multiplex PCR, while TCRdb's copy carries only in-frame clones and drops some. Among about 200,000 clones, roughly 86% were seen once, and the ten largest hold 20% to 25%. The germline CDR1 and CDR2 sequences are LNHDA and SQIVND (reference sequence). This CDR3 spans 15 amino acids. V lost 0 bases, J lost 3 bases, and 5 bases stayed unmatched. This TCR was sampled from a middle-aged woman in a cohort exposed to, infected with or recovered from COVID-19 (not recorded which). Material: PBMCs or T cells enriched from blood (not recorded which). The genes are TRBV19 and TRBJ2-7, with TRBD2 matching over 7 bases. The CDR3 sequence is CASSIEASGYYEQYF. CDR3 in DNA: TGTGCCAGTAGTATAGAGGCTAGCGGCTACTACGAGCAGTACTTC.